The subject of this entry is one TCR beta chain. The target antigen is unknown. Germline V gene data show CDR1 as SGHAT and CDR2 as FQDESV (reference sequence). This CDR3 spans 15 amino acids. V was cut by 6 bases and J by 5 bases, with 18 bases left in between. Libraries were prepared by immunoSEQ multiplex PCR; TCRdb keeps only in-frame clonotypes and omits some of them. There are under 150,000 clones in the sample; roughly 89% occur only once, and approximately 10% lies in the top ten. These data come from a study of T cell responses to AZD1222 COVID-19 vaccine. Study-wide findings and caveats: Repertoire sampling happened only post peak T cell response. Spike-specific TCR breadth rose after two AZD1222 doses, and depth rose as well. Of the AZD1222 recipients, only 5 or 6 were seropositive at baseline.

The chain joins TRBV11-1 to TRBJ2-3, with D possibly TRBD1 on 6 matching bases. Sequencing was performed on peripheral blood, taken on day 0 of MenACWY control vaccination. This receptor was identified in an adult in good health. DNA for the CDR3: TGTGCCAGCAGTCTCGGGACAAGACAGGTAGATACGCAGTATTTT. This sequence encodes CASSLGTRQVDTQYF.